The clone carrying this TCR beta chain was seen a handful of times. Its target is unknown. V shed 6 bases and J shed 1 base, with 10 bases lying between them. Germline lookup yields CDR1 DFQATT and CDR2 SNEGSKA (reference sequence). This CDR3 is built from 12 residues. The data were taken from a study of human T cells and chemical hapten exposure. General study findings and limits: Alopecia was present in the donors, so their immune response may differ from healthy people's.

Time point described: patch test 1, 2 weeks after DPC sensitization. Treatment indicated: therapeutic diphenylcyclopropenone sensitization with weekly scalp DPC. TCRdb used MiXCR to reprocess the RACE reads, holding one entry per CDR3 protein. Among about 69,000 distinct CDR3 sequences listed, approximately 32% were seen once. The chain is built from TRBV20-1 and TRBJ2-7; D is tentatively TRBD1 or TRBD2 (5 bases each). The sequenced sample was whole blood, obtained in connection with sensitization to the hapten diphenylcyclopropenone (DPC). The sequence was collected from a man aged 40-55 years with alopecia areata. Some clones in this sample may be carry-over from other donors' samples. The CDR3 DNA follows: TGCAGTGCGTGGGACCAGTCCTACGAGCAGTACTTC. This encodes CSAWDQSYEQYF.